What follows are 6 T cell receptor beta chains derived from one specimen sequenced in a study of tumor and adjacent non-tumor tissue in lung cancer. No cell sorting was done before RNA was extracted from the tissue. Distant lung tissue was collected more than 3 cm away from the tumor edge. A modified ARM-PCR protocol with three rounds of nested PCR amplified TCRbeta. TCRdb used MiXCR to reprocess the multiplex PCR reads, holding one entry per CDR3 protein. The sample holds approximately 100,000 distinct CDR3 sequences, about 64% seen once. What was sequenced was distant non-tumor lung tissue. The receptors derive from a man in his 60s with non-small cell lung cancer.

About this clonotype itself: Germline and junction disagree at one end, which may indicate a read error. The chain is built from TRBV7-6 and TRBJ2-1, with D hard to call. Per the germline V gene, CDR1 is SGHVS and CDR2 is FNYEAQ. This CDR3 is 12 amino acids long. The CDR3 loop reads CASSLELNEQFF. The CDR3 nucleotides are TGTGCCAGCAGTTTAGAATTAAATGAGCAGTTCTTC.

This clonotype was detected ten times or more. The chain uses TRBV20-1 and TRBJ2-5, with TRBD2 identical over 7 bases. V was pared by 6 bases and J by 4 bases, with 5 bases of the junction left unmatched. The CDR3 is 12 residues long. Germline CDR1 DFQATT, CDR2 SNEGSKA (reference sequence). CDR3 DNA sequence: TGCAGTGCAACCGGGGGGACAGAGACCCAGTACTTC. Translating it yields CSATGGTETQYF.

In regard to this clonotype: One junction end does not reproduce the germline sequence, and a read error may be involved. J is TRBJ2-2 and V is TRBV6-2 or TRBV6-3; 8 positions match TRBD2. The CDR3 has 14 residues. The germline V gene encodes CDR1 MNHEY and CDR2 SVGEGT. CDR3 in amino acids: CASNAGSHSGELFF. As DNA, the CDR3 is TGTGCCAGCAATGCAGGGAGTCATAGCGGGGAGCTGTTCTTT.

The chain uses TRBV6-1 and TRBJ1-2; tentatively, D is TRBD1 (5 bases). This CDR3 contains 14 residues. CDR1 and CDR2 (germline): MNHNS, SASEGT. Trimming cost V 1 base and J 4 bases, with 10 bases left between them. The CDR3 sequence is CASSEGEGLYGYTF. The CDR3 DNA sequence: TGTGCCAGCAGTGAAGGGGAGGGGCTCTATGGCTACACCTTC.

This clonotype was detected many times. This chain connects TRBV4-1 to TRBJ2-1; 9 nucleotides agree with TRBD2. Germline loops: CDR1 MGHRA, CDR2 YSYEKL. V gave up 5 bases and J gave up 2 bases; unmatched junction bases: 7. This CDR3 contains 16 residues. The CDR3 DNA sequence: TGCGCCAGCAGCGAATCTAGCGGGACCACCTACAATGAGCAGTTCTTC. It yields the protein CASSESSGTTYNEQFF.

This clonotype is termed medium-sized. For the CDR3, the DNA is TGCAGCGTTGGGACTAGCGGGAGAGAGACCCAGTACTTC. The encoded protein is CSVGTSGRETQYF. The rearrangement uses TRBV29-1 and TRBJ2-5, with 13 bases lining up with TRBD2. Unmatched junction bases numbered 0, after V lost 4 bases and J lost 4 bases. CDR1 SQVTM and CDR2 ANQGSEA come from the germline V gene. The CDR3 has 13 amino acids.